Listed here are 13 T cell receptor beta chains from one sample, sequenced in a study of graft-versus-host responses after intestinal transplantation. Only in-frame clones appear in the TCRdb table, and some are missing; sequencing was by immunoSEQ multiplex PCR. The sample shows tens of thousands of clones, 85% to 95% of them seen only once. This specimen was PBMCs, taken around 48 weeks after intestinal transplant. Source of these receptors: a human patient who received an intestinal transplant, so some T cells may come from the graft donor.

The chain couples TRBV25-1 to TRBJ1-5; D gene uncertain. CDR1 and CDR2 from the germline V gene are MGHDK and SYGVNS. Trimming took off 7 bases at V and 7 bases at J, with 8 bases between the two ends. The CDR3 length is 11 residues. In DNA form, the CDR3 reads TGTGCCAGCACTACCCGCCAGCCCCAGCATTTT. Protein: CASTTRQPQHF. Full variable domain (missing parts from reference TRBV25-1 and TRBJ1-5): EADIYQTPRYLVIGTGKKITLECSQTMGHDKMYWYQQDPGMELHLIHYSYGVNSTEKGDLSSESTVSRIRTEHFPLTLESARPSHTSQYLCASTTRQPQHFGDGTRLSIL.

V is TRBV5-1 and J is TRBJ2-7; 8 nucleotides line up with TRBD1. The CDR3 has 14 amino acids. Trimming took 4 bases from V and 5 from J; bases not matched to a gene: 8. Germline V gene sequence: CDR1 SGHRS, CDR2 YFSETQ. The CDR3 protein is CASSLRTGKNEQYF. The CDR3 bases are TGCGCCAGCAGCCTGCGGACAGGGAAGAACGAGCAGTACTTC.

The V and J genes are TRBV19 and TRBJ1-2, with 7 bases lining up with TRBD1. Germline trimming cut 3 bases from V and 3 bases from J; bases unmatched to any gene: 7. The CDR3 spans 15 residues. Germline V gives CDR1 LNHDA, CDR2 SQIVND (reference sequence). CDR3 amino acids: CASSIDRVGDYGYTF. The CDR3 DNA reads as TGTGCCAGTAGTATCGACAGGGTAGGGGACTATGGCTACACCTTC.

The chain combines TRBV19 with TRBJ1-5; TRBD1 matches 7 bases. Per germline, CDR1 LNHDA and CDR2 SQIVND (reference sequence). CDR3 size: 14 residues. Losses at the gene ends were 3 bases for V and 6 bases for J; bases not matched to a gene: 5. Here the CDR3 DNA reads TGTGCCAGTAGTATCGAGACAGGGAGTCAGCCCCAGCATTTT. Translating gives CASSIETGSQPQHF.

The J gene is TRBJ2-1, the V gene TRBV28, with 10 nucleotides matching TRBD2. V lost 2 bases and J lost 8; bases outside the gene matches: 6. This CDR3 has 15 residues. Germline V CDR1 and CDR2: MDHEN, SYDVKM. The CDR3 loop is CASSLEASGSDEQFF. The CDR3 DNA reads TGTGCCAGCAGTTTAGAGGCTAGCGGGAGCGATGAGCAGTTCTTC.

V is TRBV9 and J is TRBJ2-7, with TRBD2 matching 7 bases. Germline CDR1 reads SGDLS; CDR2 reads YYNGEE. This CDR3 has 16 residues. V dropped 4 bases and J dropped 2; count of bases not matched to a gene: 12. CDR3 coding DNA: TGTGCCAGCAGCCCAAAGAGGGCTAGCGGAACCTACGAGCAGTACTTC. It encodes CASSPKRASGTYEQYF.

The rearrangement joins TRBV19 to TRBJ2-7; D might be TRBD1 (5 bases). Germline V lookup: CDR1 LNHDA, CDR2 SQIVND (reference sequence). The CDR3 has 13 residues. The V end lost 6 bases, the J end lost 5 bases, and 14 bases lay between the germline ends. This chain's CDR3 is CASRYAGFDEQYF. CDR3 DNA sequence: TGTGCCAGTAGGTACGCAGGGTTCGACGAGCAGTACTTC.

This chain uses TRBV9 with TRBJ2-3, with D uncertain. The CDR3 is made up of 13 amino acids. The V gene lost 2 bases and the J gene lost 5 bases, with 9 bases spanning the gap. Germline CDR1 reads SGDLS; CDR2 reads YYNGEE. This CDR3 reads CASSVLVRDTQYF. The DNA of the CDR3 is TGTGCCAGCAGCGTCCTGGTTAGAGATACGCAGTATTTT.

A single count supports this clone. The CDR3 DNA reads as TGTGCCAGTAGTACAGGACAGGGCAACGAGCAGTACTTC. The encoded protein is CASSTGQGNEQYF. The gene calls are TRBV19 and TRBJ2-5; TRBD1 aligns across 8 bases. The J call may be wrong; the DNA end is better matched by TRBJ2-7. Germline V lookup: CDR1 LNHDA, CDR2 SQIVND (reference sequence). This CDR3 spans 13 amino acids.

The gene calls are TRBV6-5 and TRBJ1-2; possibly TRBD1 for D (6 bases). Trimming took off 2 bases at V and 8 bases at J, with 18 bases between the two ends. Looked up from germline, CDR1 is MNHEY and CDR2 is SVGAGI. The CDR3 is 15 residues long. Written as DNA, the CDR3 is TGTGCCAGCAGTTACACTCCTCTGGGGGCGTGGGGCTACACCTTC. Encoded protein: CASSYTPLGAWGYTF.

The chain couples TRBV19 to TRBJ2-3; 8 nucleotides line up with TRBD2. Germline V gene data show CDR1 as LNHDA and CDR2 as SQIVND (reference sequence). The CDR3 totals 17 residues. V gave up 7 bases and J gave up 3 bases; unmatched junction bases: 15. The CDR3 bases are TGTGCCAGTACTAACAGAGCGGCGGGAGGAGGGACAGATACGCAGTATTTT. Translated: CASTNRAAGGGTDTQYF. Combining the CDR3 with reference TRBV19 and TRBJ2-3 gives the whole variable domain DGGITQSPKYLFRKEGQNVTLSCEQNLNHDAMYWYRQDPGQGLRLIYYSQIVNDFQKGDIAEGYSVSREKKESFPLTVTSAQKNPTAFYLCASTNRAAGGGTDTQYFGPGTRLTVL.

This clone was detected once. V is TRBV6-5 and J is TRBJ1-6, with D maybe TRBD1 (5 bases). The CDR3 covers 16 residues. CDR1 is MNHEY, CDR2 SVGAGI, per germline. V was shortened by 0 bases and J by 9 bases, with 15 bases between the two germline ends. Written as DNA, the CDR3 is TGTGCCAGCAGTTACTCGATGGGGGGAGGCAGTTCACCCCTCCACTTT. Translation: CASSYSMGGGSSPLHF.

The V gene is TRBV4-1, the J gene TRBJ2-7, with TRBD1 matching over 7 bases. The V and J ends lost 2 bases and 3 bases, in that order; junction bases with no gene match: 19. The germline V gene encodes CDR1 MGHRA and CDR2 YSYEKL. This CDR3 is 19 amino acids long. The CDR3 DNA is TGCGCCAGCAGCCAATACCAGGGGGTCGTCAGCCCCGGAGACTACGAGCAGTACTTC. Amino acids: CASSQYQGVVSPGDYEQYF.